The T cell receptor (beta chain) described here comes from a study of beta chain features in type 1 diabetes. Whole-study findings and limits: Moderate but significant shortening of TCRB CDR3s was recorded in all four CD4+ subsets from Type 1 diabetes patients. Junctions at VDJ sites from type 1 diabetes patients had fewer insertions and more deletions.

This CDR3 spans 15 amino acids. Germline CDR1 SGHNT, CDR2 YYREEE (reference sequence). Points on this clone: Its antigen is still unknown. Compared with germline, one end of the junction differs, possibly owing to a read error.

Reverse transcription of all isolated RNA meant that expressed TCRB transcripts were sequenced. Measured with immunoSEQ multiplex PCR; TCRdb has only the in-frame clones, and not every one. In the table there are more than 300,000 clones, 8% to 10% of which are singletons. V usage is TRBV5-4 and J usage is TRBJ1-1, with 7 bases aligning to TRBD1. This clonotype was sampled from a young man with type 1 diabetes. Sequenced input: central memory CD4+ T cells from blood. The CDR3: CASSPTGTSDTEAFF. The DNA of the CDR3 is TGCGCCAGCAGCCCGACAGGGACCAGCGACACTGAAGCTTTCTTT.